One and the same sample provided the 16 T cell receptor beta chains below, sequenced in a study of cytomegalovirus exposure and HLA in healthy donors. The PCR contained 60 Vbeta and 13 Jbeta primers. Using immunoSEQ multiplex PCR, the repertoire was profiled, and TCRdb retains in-frame clones only, with some absent. The repertoire consists of approximately 120,000 clones, with 65% to 85% occurring once and the leading ten covering roughly 4.1%. The sample consisted of PBMCs. All receptors come from a man aged 18-30 years in good health and CMV-seropositive.

For the CDR3, the DNA is TGTGCCAGCAGCCCTGGAGGGGGGGCTGGAAACACCATATATTTT. Encoded protein: CASSPGGGAGNTIYF. The chain joins TRBV9 to TRBJ1-3; tentatively, D is TRBD1 (6 bases). The ends were cut back, 4 bases at V and 2 bases at J, with 13 bases in the middle. The CDR3 consists of 15 residues. The germline V gene has CDR1 SGDLS and CDR2 YYNGEE.

The chain employs TRBV5-1 and TRBJ1-2; TRBD1 might be the D (6 bases). CDR1 and CDR2 from the germline V gene are SGHRS and YFSETQ. V was shortened by 4 bases and J by 4 bases, with 17 bases between the two germline ends. This CDR3 is built from 15 residues. The CDR3 region is CASSVGIGGGYGYTF. Written as DNA, the CDR3 is TGCGCCAGCAGCGTCGGAATAGGGGGGGGCTATGGCTACACCTTC.

This chain uses TRBV5-4 with TRBJ1-1; D unclear. V lost 0 bases to trimming and J lost 6 bases, with 9 bases between them. CDR1 and CDR2 from the germline V gene are SGHNT and YYREEE (reference sequence). The CDR3 consists of 13 residues. CDR3 coding DNA: TGTGCCAGCAGCTTGGACAGCGGGTCTGAAGCTTTCTTT. It is translated as CASSLDSGSEAFF.

Details on this clone: The identical CDR3 is also encoded by other nucleotide sequences in the sample. The chain is built from TRBV9 and TRBJ2-7, with 9 bases fitting TRBD1. V shed 3 bases, J shed 7 bases, and the junction held 2 bases outside the gene matches. The V gene's germline CDR1 is SGDLS and CDR2 YYNGEE. CDR3 length: 12 residues. The DNA for the CDR3 is TGTGCCAGCAGCGGGACAGGGGTGGAGCAGTACTTC. It is translated as CASSGTGVEQYF.

The chain carries TRBV5-4 and TRBJ2-3; 9 bases match TRBD1. Germline CDR1 is SGHNT and CDR2 is YYREEE (reference sequence). The J segment lost 6 bases and the V segment lost 4 bases, leaving 6 bases of the junction unmatched. The CDR3 consists of 14 residues. CDR3: CASSHRGPIDTQYF. As DNA, the CDR3 is TGTGCCAGCAGCCACAGGGGGCCCATCGATACGCAGTATTTT.

The chain couples TRBV30 to TRBJ1-4; D is possibly TRBD1 (5 bases). Deletions cut 8 bases from V and 0 bases from J, with 10 bases between. Germline V gives CDR1 GTSNPN, CDR2 SVGIG (reference sequence). This CDR3 is built from 13 residues. This CDR3 reads CAARQSTNEKLFF. The CDR3 DNA reads as TGTGCCGCCCGACAGTCAACTAATGAAAAACTGTTTTTT.

V and J are TRBV19 and TRBJ1-6; 8 positions match TRBD1. The CDR3 runs to 18 residues. Germline trimming cut 4 bases from V and 9 bases from J; bases unmatched to any gene: 17. Germline CDR1 and CDR2: LNHDA and SQIVND (reference sequence). The CDR3 protein is CASSTRGGQGLVSSPLHF. In nucleotides, the CDR3 is TGTGCCAGTAGTACCAGGGGCGGACAGGGCCTAGTCAGTTCACCCCTCCACTTT.

This clone was counted a single time. This chain connects TRBV4-1 to TRBJ2-7, with 11 bases fitting TRBD1. Germline V lookup: CDR1 MGHRA, CDR2 YSYEKL. Trimming at V came to 1 base and at J to 2 bases, leaving 13 bases not matched to a gene. This CDR3 has 19 residues. This CDR3 reads CASSQGGQGARYVPYEQYF. CDR3 in DNA: TGCGCCAGCAGCCAAGGCGGACAGGGGGCTCGCTATGTTCCCTACGAGCAGTACTTC.

This clone occurred once. The chain couples TRBV7-9 to TRBJ2-7, with D possibly TRBD1 on 5 matching bases. The germline V gene has CDR1 SEHNR and CDR2 FQNEAQ (reference sequence). CDR3 length equals 15 residues. V was clipped by 1 base and J by 0 bases, with 10 bases between them. The CDR3 spells CASSLVREGSYEQYF. CDR3 DNA: TGTGCCAGCAGCTTAGTCAGGGAAGGCTCCTACGAGCAGTACTTC.

The chain couples TRBV7-8 to TRBJ1-1; TRBD1 matches at 9 bases. V was clipped by 3 bases and J by 8 bases; unmatched bases: 4. The germline V gene has CDR1 SGHVS and CDR2 FQNEAQ. This CDR3 is 13 amino acids long. CDR3 sequence reads: CASSFRTGEEAFF. The CDR3 nucleotides are TGTGCCAGCAGCTTCCGGACAGGGGAAGAAGCTTTCTTT.

In this sample, this clone turned up once. This chain connects TRBV5-1 to TRBJ2-3; D possibly corresponds to TRBD2 (5 bases). V lost 4 bases and J lost 4, with 10 bases in between. The V gene's germline CDR1 is SGHRS and CDR2 YFSETQ. The CDR3 is 13 residues long. This CDR3 reads CASSRTGPDTQYF. The CDR3 DNA sequence: TGCGCCAGCAGCAGGACTGGACCAGATACGCAGTATTTT.

The chain uses TRBV27 and TRBJ1-2; unclear D gene. The germline gives CDR1 MNHEY, CDR2 SMNVEV (reference sequence). The length of the CDR3 is 14 residues. Trimming removed 3 bases at V and 2 bases at J, with 10 bases between. As DNA, the CDR3 is TGTGCCAGCAGTTTCGGCAGCGAAAACTATGGCTACACCTTC. Its protein product is CASSFGSENYGYTF.

Comment on this clone: Relative to the germline gene, one junction end is altered; a read error may explain this. The identical CDR3 is also encoded by other nucleotide sequences in the sample. The chain is built from TRBV10-3 and TRBJ1-2; D not certain. Germline V CDR1 and CDR2: ENHRY, SYGVKD. This CDR3 is 14 amino acids long. The CDR3 is CAISELGGKYGYTF. CDR3 bases: TGTGCCATCAGTGAACTCGGAGGCAAGTATGGCTATACCTTC.

The chain employs TRBV10-3 and TRBJ2-5, with D perhaps TRBD1 (7 bases). This CDR3 contains 17 residues. Germline assignment: CDR1 ENHRY and CDR2 SYGVKD. V gave up 2 bases and J gave up 2 bases, with 18 bases separating them. DNA for the CDR3: TGTGCCATCAGTGAGCGGGGGACAGTTAGTACTCAAGAGACCCAGTACTTC. It is translated as CAISERGTVSTQETQYF.

Note on this clone: Because the CDR3's place on the DNA is in doubt, the DNA is left out and the CDR3 is given as listed by TCRdb. The CDR3 is CASSSSRLEQYF. The V call is TRBV7-8, the J call TRBJ2-7; the D call TRBD2 from the table was never checked on the DNA. Per germline, CDR1 SGHVS and CDR2 FQNEAQ. The CDR3 is made up of 12 amino acids, end residues included.

The sample holds a few counts of this clone. The chain joins TRBV14 to TRBJ2-3, with a weak D call TRBD1 (5 bases). The CDR3 spans 16 residues. The germline V gene has CDR1 SGHDN and CDR2 FVKESK. V gave up 2 bases and J gave up 6 bases, with 18 bases separating them. The CDR3 bases are TGTGCCAGCAGCCAATACTGGGTAGGGGCCAGGGATACGCAGTATTTT. As protein: CASSQYWVGARDTQYF.